This TCR beta chain was documented in a study of blood T cell repertoires in COVID-19. The CDR3 sequence is 14 residues long. CDR1 is LNHDA and CDR2 is SQIVND in the germline V gene (reference sequence). Trimming removed 4 bases from V and 1 base from J, with 8 bases in between. Produced via immunoSEQ multiplex PCR; TCRdb's table is partial and in-frame only. The table shows about 59,000 clones, with about 90% occurring only once. The clonotype was recovered from a woman of 80 years or more with active COVID-19. Sequenced material: peripheral blood. The gene calls are TRBV19 and TRBJ1-5; a weak D match, TRBD1 (5 bases). This CDR3 reads CASSTTGSNQPQHF. The CDR3 DNA is TGTGCCAGTAGTACCACAGGCAGCAATCAGCCCCAGCATTTT.